Detailed here is one TCR beta chain. This record comes from a study of T-cell memory formation after mild COVID-19. TCRdb processed the 5' RACE reads anew with MiXCR; each CDR3 protein has one entry. In the table there are approximately 270,000 distinct CDR3 sequences, roughly 16% of which are singletons. CDR3 length equals 15 residues. Germline CDR1 reads MNHNS; CDR2 reads SASEGT. V dropped 2 bases and J dropped 0 bases, with 11 bases sitting between them. Material: PBMCs or a T cell subset sorted from them (not recorded which). The receptor comes from a young man who had mild COVID-19 (a few samples of this study predate the infection). Cell type and time point are not known. This sequence joins TRBV6-1 and TRBJ2-7; possibly TRBD1 for D (6 bases). CDR3 coding DNA: TGTGCCAGCAGTGAATTGGACAGTCCCTCCTACGAGCAGTACGTC. Its protein is CASSELDSPSYEQYV.